The T cell receptor (beta chain) under discussion was sequenced for a study of response to subunit inactivated influenza vaccine. Study-level results: Every seasonal influenza vaccination brings in few new T cells, the authors suggested.

TCRdb redid the calling of the RT-PCR reads with MiXCR, one entry per CDR3 protein. The table shows approximately 500,000 distinct CDR3 sequences, with 10% to 15% occurring only once. Germline-derived CDR1 and CDR2 are SGHTA and FQGNSA. This CDR3 region has 13 residues. Trimming left V 5 bases short and J 7 bases short, with 12 bases between. This clonotype has a handful of counts. Its antigen remains unidentified. Material: PBMCs from blood, obtained roughly 47 days after vaccination. This clonotype was obtained from a man in his fifties or sixties who received an inactivated influenza vaccine. The chain is built from TRBV7-2 and TRBJ1-5; D is unresolved. For the CDR3, the DNA is TGTGCCAGCAGCCCAGAGGTCGCCCAGCCCCAGCATTTT. It is translated as CASSPEVAQPQHF. The full variable domain, in which reference TRBV7-2 and TRBJ1-5 provide the parts outside the CDR3, is GAGVSQSPSNKVTEKGKDVELRCDPISGHTALYWYRQSLGQGLEFLIYFQGNSAPDKSGLPSDRFSAERTGGSVSTLTIQRTQQEDSAVYLCASSPEVAQPQHFGDGTRLSIL.